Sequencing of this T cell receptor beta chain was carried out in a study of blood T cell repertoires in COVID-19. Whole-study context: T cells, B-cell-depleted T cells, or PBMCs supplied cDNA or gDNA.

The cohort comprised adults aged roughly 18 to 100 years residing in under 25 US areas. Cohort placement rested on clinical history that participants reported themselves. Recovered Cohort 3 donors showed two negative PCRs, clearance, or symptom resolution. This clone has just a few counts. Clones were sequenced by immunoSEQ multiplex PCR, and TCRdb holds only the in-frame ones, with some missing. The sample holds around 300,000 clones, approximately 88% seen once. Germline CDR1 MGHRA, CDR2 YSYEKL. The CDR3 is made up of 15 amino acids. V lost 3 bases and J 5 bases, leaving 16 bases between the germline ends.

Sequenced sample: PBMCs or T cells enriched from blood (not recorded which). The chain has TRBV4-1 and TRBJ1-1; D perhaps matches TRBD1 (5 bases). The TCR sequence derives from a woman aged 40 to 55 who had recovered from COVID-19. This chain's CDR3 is CASSQVQASATEAFF. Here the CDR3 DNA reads TGCGCCAGCAGCCAGGTACAGGCTTCCGCGACTGAAGCTTTCTTT.